The T cell receptor (beta chain) described here comes from a study of low-dose radiotherapy and immunotherapy resistance in tumors. Primers targeting TRAV and TRBV primed first-strand cDNA, covering alpha and beta chains. Over about 19 PCR cycles, TCRs were amplified from a constant-region primer and V-primer adapter. TCRdb processed the reads anew with MiXCR; each CDR3 protein has one entry. Here the sample spans tens of thousands of distinct CDR3 sequences, less than 20% being singletons. V was pared by 4 bases and J by 2 bases, with 4 bases of the junction left unmatched. CDR1 LGHDT and CDR2 YNNKEL come from the germline V gene (reference sequence). The CDR3 contains 15 residues. This clonotype was counted at least ten times. Time point given: after trial treatment. Treatment: LDRT plus nivolumab, ipilimumab, low-dose cyclophosphamide and aspirin (RACIN trial).

This chain uses TRBV3-1 with TRBJ2-5; TRBD2 matches at 10 bases. Source: PBMCs, taken after low-dose radiotherapy plus immunotherapy. This clonotype was sampled from a male donor with prostate cancer. Written as DNA, the CDR3 is TGTGCCAGCAGCCGGAGCGGGAGGGATCAAGAGACCCAGTACTTC. Protein sequence: CASSRSGRDQETQYF.